These 13 T cell receptor beta chains came from one sample sequenced in a study of OX40 agonist ivuxolimab in advanced cancers. Assay: immunoSEQ multiplex PCR; the TCRdb copy retains only in-frame clones and omits some. The sample consists of about 34,000 clones, approximately 91% of them appearing once. This specimen was CD4+ or CD8+ T cells sorted from blood, taken in a trial of the OX40 agonist ivuxolimab. The receptors here all came from an adult with an advanced solid tumor such as melanoma, head and neck, liver or kidney cancer.

The chain combines TRBV2 with TRBJ2-2; no reliable D call. Per germline, CDR1 SNHLY and CDR2 FYNNEI. Trimming stripped 4 bases from V and 7 bases from J, with 7 bases between. CDR3 length equals 12 residues. Here the CDR3 reads CASSASGGELFF. The DNA for the CDR3 is TGTGCCAGCAGTGCTAGTGGCGGGGAGCTGTTTTTT.

V and J are TRBV19 and TRBJ1-5; 7 nucleotides agree with TRBD1. The CDR3 spans 17 residues. Germline V gene data show CDR1 as LNHDA and CDR2 as SQIVND (reference sequence). Trimming removed 6 bases from V and 2 bases from J; junction bases left unmatched: 13. The chain's CDR3 is CASRGRGDILGNQPQHF. CDR3 DNA: TGTGCCAGTAGGGGCAGGGGGGATATCTTGGGCAATCAGCCCCAGCATTTT.

This clone was recorded once. The J gene is TRBJ2-7, the V gene TRBV2; TRBD2 aligns across 10 bases. The CDR3 spans 15 residues. Germline V gives CDR1 SNHLY, CDR2 FYNNEI. The V and J ends lost 6 bases and 0 bases, in that order; junction bases with no gene match: 5. CDR3 DNA sequence: TGTGCCAGCAGGGCCACTAGCGGGGTCTCCTACGAGCAGTACTTC. Translation gives CASRATSGVSYEQYF.

The chain links TRBV5-1 to TRBJ2-5; a weak D match, TRBD2 (5 bases). Germline CDR1 and CDR2: SGHRS and YFSETQ. The CDR3 length is 17 residues. The germline V and J ends were trimmed by 4 bases and 4 bases, with 23 bases remaining between them. DNA of the CDR3: TGCGCCAGCAGCCGGGCCCCAGAGGGAGTGATTGGAGAGACCCAGTACTTC. Protein sequence: CASSRAPEGVIGETQYF.

The V gene is TRBV19, the J gene TRBJ2-7, with D perhaps matching TRBD2 (5 bases). The germline V gene has CDR1 LNHDA and CDR2 SQIVND (reference sequence). Trimming took off 8 bases at V and 7 bases at J, with 18 bases between the two ends. The length of the CDR3 is 13 residues. Written as DNA, the CDR3 is TGTGCCAGTTCTAAGGACGGGGTTCGGGAGCAGTACTTC. Protein sequence: CASSKDGVREQYF. The full variable domain, with the rest looked up from reference TRBV19 and TRBJ2-7, is DGGITQSPKYLFRKEGQNVTLSCEQNLNHDAMYWYRQDPGQGLRLIYYSQIVNDFQKGDIAEGYSVSREKKESFPLTVTSAQKNPTAFYLCASSKDGVREQYFGPGTRLTVT.

The chain employs TRBV7-2 and TRBJ2-3; 7 bases fit TRBD2. Germline CDR1 reads SGHTA; CDR2 reads FQGNSA. This CDR3 has 15 residues. J was trimmed by 2 bases and V by 2 bases; bases with no gene match: 4. CDR3 DNA: TGTGCCAGCAGCTTATCGGCGGGAGACACAGATACGCAGTATTTT. It translates to CASSLSAGDTDTQYF.

This chain links TRBV30 with TRBJ2-7, with 10 bases matching TRBD2. CDR3 length: 15 residues. Per the germline V gene, CDR1 is GTSNPN and CDR2 is SVGIG (reference sequence). J was trimmed by 4 bases and V by 2 bases; bases with no gene match: 8. CDR3 nucleotide sequence: TGTGCCTGGAGTACTCCGAGCGGGAGGGGGTACGAGCAGTACTTC. It translates to CAWSTPSGRGYEQYF.

This clone appeared a few times. V and J are TRBV19 and TRBJ2-2; TRBD1 might be the D (6 bases). The V and J ends lost 5 bases and 4 bases respectively, with 14 bases between them. Germline values: CDR1 LNHDA, CDR2 SQIVND (reference sequence). The CDR3 is 15 amino acids. This CDR3 is CASSPAGDGTGELFF. In DNA form, the CDR3 reads TGTGCCAGTAGTCCCGCAGGGGATGGCACCGGGGAGCTGTTTTTT.

This rearrangement joins TRBV28 to TRBJ1-2; possible D gene TRBD1, 5 bases. V lost 8 bases and J 8 bases, leaving 12 bases between the germline ends. The germline V gene encodes CDR1 MDHEN and CDR2 SYDVKM. The CDR3 length is 11 residues. Written as DNA, the CDR3 is TGTGCCAGCGGGGCACGGAACGGCTACACCTTC. Translating it yields CASGARNGYTF.

The chain recombines TRBV27 with TRBJ2-7; the D gene is possibly TRBD2 (7 bases). CDR1 MNHEY and CDR2 SMNVEV come from the germline V gene (reference sequence). Between the trimmed V and J ends, which lost 3 bases and 5 bases, there was a span of 23 bases. This CDR3 is built from 17 residues. The DNA of the CDR3 is TGTGCCAGCAGTTTCCTCCGGGGCGGGGGCTTAAGGAACGAGCAGTACTTC. Its translation is CASSFLRGGGLRNEQYF.

The chain couples TRBV19 to TRBJ1-5, with D tentatively TRBD1 (6 bases). V lost 7 bases, J lost 1 base, and 20 bases lay in between. This CDR3 has 17 amino acids. Per the germline V gene, CDR1 is LNHDA and CDR2 is SQIVND (reference sequence). CDR3 residues: CASKPTAGDGSNQPQHF. The CDR3 DNA reads TGTGCCAGTAAGCCCACGGCAGGGGATGGGAGCAATCAGCCCCAGCATTTT.

This chain uses TRBV10-3 with TRBJ2-1; tentatively, D is TRBD1 (6 bases). CDR1 and CDR2 (germline): ENHRY, SYGVKD. The ends were cut back, 3 bases at V and 3 bases at J, with 15 bases in the middle. There are 16 residues in the CDR3. CDR3 DNA sequence: TGTGCCATCAGTGATGGGGACAAGAGTTACTACAATGAGCAGTTCTTC. Its translation: CAISDGDKSYYNEQFF.

J is TRBJ2-7 and V is TRBV4-1; 7 nucleotides align to TRBD1. The V and J ends lost 10 bases and 2 bases, in that order; junction bases with no gene match: 14. The germline CDR1 and CDR2 sequences are MGHRA and YSYEKL. The CDR3 consists of 15 residues. CDR3 loop: CAKIQGYCAPYEQYF. In DNA form, the CDR3 reads TGCGCCAAGATACAGGGGTATTGTGCTCCCTACGAGCAGTACTTC.